One sample yielded the 26 T cell receptor beta chains listed below, sequenced in a study of CD8+CD57+ T cells in acquired aplastic anemia. TCR beta VDJ and CDR3 were profiled, and genomic DNA was the template. MiXCR was run by TCRdb on the reads, yielding one entry per CDR3 protein. This table has roughly 290,000 distinct CDR3 sequences, under 60% appearing once. All sequencing subjects had displayed CD8+CD57+ cell expansion on flow cytometry. The sequenced sample consisted of sorted CD4+, CD8+, or CD8+CD57+ T cells (not recorded which) from PBMCs. The receptors were sampled from a human donor with aplastic anemia.

This chain joins TRBV7-2 and TRBJ2-7; TRBD2 might be the D (7 bases). Germline V lookup: CDR1 SGHTA, CDR2 FQGNSA. The CDR3 covers 16 residues. V was clipped by 3 bases and J by 6 bases, with 21 bases between them. CDR3 sequence: CASSLGAAGWQGEQYF. Written as DNA, the CDR3 is TGTGCCAGCAGCTTGGGGGCAGCGGGGTGGCAGGGCGAGCAGTACTTC.

This chain uses TRBV7-9 with TRBJ1-1; D gene uncertain. There are 15 residues in the CDR3. V lost 3 bases and J 1 base, leaving 12 bases between the germline ends. Germline CDR1 reads SEHNR; CDR2 reads FQNEAQ (reference sequence). The CDR3: CASSLVTFANTEAFF. DNA of the CDR3: TGTGCCAGCAGCTTGGTGACGTTCGCGAACACTGAAGCTTTCTTT. The whole variable domain, remainder taken from reference TRBV7-9 and TRBJ1-1, is DTGVSQNPRHKITKRGQNVTFRCDPISEHNRLYWYRQTLGQGPEFLTYFQNEAQLEKSRLLSDRFSAERPKGSFSTLEIQRTEQGDSAMYLCASSLVTFANTEAFFGQGTRLTVV.

This clonotype was picked up many times. The rearrangement links TRBV3-1 to TRBJ1-2; D is ambiguous. This CDR3 comprises 14 residues. The germline gives CDR1 LGHDT, CDR2 YNNKEL (reference sequence). Between the trimmed V and J ends, which lost 0 bases and 4 bases, there was a span of 9 bases. DNA of the CDR3: TGTGCCAGCAGCCAAGATCTCTCGCCCTATGGCTACACCTTC. It encodes CASSQDLSPYGYTF.

This clonotype was seen only a few times. V is TRBV18 and J is TRBJ1-2; D is undetermined. The V end was cut by 0 bases, the J end by 0 bases, with 8 bases between. The CDR3 is 15 residues long. Germline CDR1 is KGHSH and CDR2 is LQKENI. The CDR3: CASSPPRGPNYGYTF. CDR3 sequence (DNA): TGTGCCAGCTCACCACCACGAGGGCCTAACTATGGCTACACCTTC.

The V and J genes are TRBV14 and TRBJ1-6; D call uncertain. Germline V gives CDR1 SGHDN, CDR2 FVKESK. V lost 2 bases, J lost 6 bases, and 11 bases lay in between. CDR3 length: 15 residues. CDR3 loop: CASSQHFSSNSPLHF. In nucleotides, the CDR3 is TGTGCCAGCAGCCAACACTTCAGTTCTAATTCACCCCTCCACTTT.

This clonotype was counted between two and nine times. The V call is TRBV3-1, the J call TRBJ2-7; D tentatively reads TRBD1 or TRBD2 (5 bases each). Trimming left V 4 bases short and J 2 bases short, with 18 bases between. The CDR3 is 16 amino acids. Looked up from germline, CDR1 is LGHDT and CDR2 is YNNKEL (reference sequence). This CDR3 is CASSLPGRGNPYEQYF. The CDR3 DNA sequence: TGTGCCAGCAGCCTCCCGGGACGGGGTAACCCCTACGAGCAGTACTTC.

The V call is TRBV2, the J call TRBJ2-7; D unclear. V was pared by 3 bases and J by 1 base, with 10 bases between. The germline CDR1 and CDR2 sequences are SNHLY and FYNNEI. The CDR3 is 14 residues long. The CDR3 DNA follows: TGTGCCAGCAGTGATTCAGGCTTATCCTACGAGCAGTACTTC. As protein: CASSDSGLSYEQYF.

This clonotype was counted at least ten times. The chain joins TRBV7-9 to TRBJ2-7; D is perhaps TRBD1 (5 bases). The CDR3 runs 14 residues. The V and J ends lost 1 base and 5 bases respectively, with 12 bases between them. Per germline, CDR1 SEHNR and CDR2 FQNEAQ (reference sequence). The CDR3 loop is CASSLGAGPNEQYF. The CDR3 DNA reads as TGTGCCAGCAGCTTAGGGGCAGGGCCTAACGAGCAGTACTTC.

V is TRBV20-1 and J is TRBJ2-7; 12 nucleotides match TRBD2. Per germline, CDR1 DFQATT and CDR2 SNEGSKA (reference sequence). The trim removed 4 bases at V and 10 bases at J, leaving 5 bases unmatched. The CDR3 length is 12 residues. CDR3 sequence reads: CSATSGGAEQYF. The DNA for the CDR3 is TGCAGTGCTACTAGCGGGGGGGCGGAACAGTACTTC.

This clonotype was counted at least ten times. The chain combines TRBV19 with TRBJ1-5, with TRBD1 matching 7 bases. Trimming cost V 5 bases and J 3 bases; bases outside gene matches: 10. CDR1 is LNHDA and CDR2 is SQIVND in the germline V gene (reference sequence). The CDR3 contains 16 residues. CDR3 nucleotides: TGTGCCAGTAGTCCGCGCCTACAGGGGAACAATCAGCCCCAGCATTTT. Translation: CASSPRLQGNNQPQHF.

The chain links TRBV20-1 to TRBJ2-1, with a possible D match to TRBD1 (5 bases). The CDR3 is made up of 12 amino acids. V lost 6 bases, J lost 7 bases, and 13 bases lay in between. The V gene's germline CDR1 is DFQATT and CDR2 SNEGSKA (reference sequence). Here the CDR3 reads CSAPTPGNEQFF. CDR3 coding DNA: TGCAGTGCGCCGACCCCAGGGAATGAGCAGTTCTTC.

This CDR3 reads CATRLFSNEKLFF. In DNA form, the CDR3 reads TGTGCCACCCGTTTGTTCTCTAATGAAAAACTGTTTTTT. V and J are TRBV28 and TRBJ1-4; unclear D gene. Trimming pared 10 bases from V and 3 bases from J, leaving 12 bases between. The length of the CDR3 is 13 residues. The V gene's germline CDR1 is MDHEN and CDR2 SYDVKM.

The V call is TRBV19, the J call TRBJ1-3, with a possible D match to TRBD1 (6 bases). Germline assignment: CDR1 LNHDA and CDR2 SQIVND (reference sequence). V gave up 5 bases and J gave up 2 bases, with 13 bases separating them. This CDR3 contains 15 residues. The CDR3 DNA reads as TGTGCCAGTAGTCCTAAACAGGGAACTGGAAACACCATATATTTT. Translating gives CASSPKQGTGNTIYF. The entire variable domain, with the rest obtained from reference TRBV19 and TRBJ1-3, is as follows: DGGITQSPKYLFRKEGQNVTLSCEQNLNHDAMYWYRQDPGQGLRLIYYSQIVNDFQKGDIAEGYSVSREKKESFPLTVTSAQKNPTAFYLCASSPKQGTGNTIYFGEGSWLTVV.

The genes are TRBV2 and TRBJ1-1, with 8 bases matching TRBD1. The length of the CDR3 is 15 residues. The germline gives CDR1 SNHLY, CDR2 FYNNEI. V gave up 1 base and J gave up 1 base; unmatched junction bases: 2. The CDR3 loop is CASSEDGTGNTEAFF. CDR3 coding DNA: TGTGCCAGCAGTGAAGATGGGACAGGGAACACTGAAGCTTTCTTT.

V is TRBV7-2 and J is TRBJ2-7; TRBD2 matches at 15 bases. The trim removed 5 bases at V and 6 bases at J, leaving 8 bases unmatched. CDR1 is SGHTA, CDR2 FQGNSA, per germline. The CDR3 runs to 16 residues. The chain's CDR3 is CASSSPGTSGRSEQYF. The CDR3 bases are TGTGCCAGCAGCAGCCCCGGGACTAGCGGGAGGAGCGAGCAGTACTTC.

V usage is TRBV24-1 and J usage is TRBJ2-5; 9 nucleotides align to TRBD1. Germline CDR1 is KGHDR and CDR2 is SFDVKD. This CDR3 region has 17 residues. V lost 7 bases and J lost 5; bases outside the gene matches: 16. CDR3 amino acids: CATSAPGTGSWGETQYF. Here the CDR3 DNA reads TGTGCCACCAGCGCCCCCGGGACAGGGAGTTGGGGGGAGACCCAGTACTTC.

This clonotype was observed at least ten times. The chain couples TRBV5-1 to TRBJ2-5, with 9 bases fitting TRBD1. The CDR3 is 15 residues long. J lost 2 bases, V lost 3 bases, and 5 bases had no gene match. The germline V gene encodes CDR1 SGHRS and CDR2 YFSETQ. DNA for the CDR3: TGCGCCAGCAGCTCATCCGGGACAGGGCAAGAGACCCAGTACTTC. Amino acid sequence: CASSSSGTGQETQYF.

The chain couples TRBV9 to TRBJ2-5; D perhaps matches TRBD2 (6 bases). The CDR3 runs to 13 residues. V lost 0 bases and J lost 5, with 8 bases in between. Per germline, CDR1 SGDLS and CDR2 YYNGEE. The CDR3 is CASSVGGTETQYF. DNA of the CDR3: TGTGCCAGCAGCGTAGGCGGGACTGAGACCCAGTACTTC.

This clonotype was observed at least ten times. The J gene is TRBJ2-3, the V gene TRBV29-1; possibly TRBD1 or TRBD2 for D (5 bases each). This CDR3 contains 11 residues. Deletions cut 2 bases from V and 10 bases from J, with 10 bases between. Germline V gives CDR1 SQVTM, CDR2 ANQGSEA. CDR3 sequence reads: CSVERDPPQYF. The CDR3 DNA sequence: TGCAGCGTTGAAAGGGACCCGCCGCAGTATTTT.

This clonotype was seen a handful of times. This chain links TRBV7-9 with TRBJ2-7; 9 bases line up with TRBD2. Germline V gene data show CDR1 as SEHNR and CDR2 as FQNEAQ (reference sequence). V lost 3 bases to trimming and J lost 0 bases; unmatched junction nucleotides: 3. The CDR3 extends over 15 amino acids. The CDR3 protein is CASSLGLAASYEQYF. In DNA, the CDR3 is TGTGCCAGCAGCTTGGGACTAGCTGCCTCCTACGAGCAGTACTTC. Combining the CDR3 with reference TRBV7-9 and TRBJ2-7 gives the whole variable domain DTGVSQNPRHKITKRGQNVTFRCDPISEHNRLYWYRQTLGQGPEFLTYFQNEAQLEKSRLLSDRFSAERPKGSFSTLEIQRTEQGDSAMYLCASSLGLAASYEQYFGPGTRLTVT.

This CDR3 reads CSVGRGIDQPQHF. CDR3 sequence (DNA): TGCAGCGTTGGAAGGGGGATCGATCAGCCCCAGCATTTT. V and J are TRBV29-1 and TRBJ1-5; a weak D match, TRBD1 (6 bases). The CDR3 sequence is 13 residues long. The ends were cut back, 4 bases at V and 5 bases at J, with 12 bases in the middle. Germline CDR1 SQVTM, CDR2 ANQGSEA.

The sample holds many counts of this clonotype. The chain has TRBV5-4 and TRBJ2-2; D uncertain. Germline CDR1 SGHNT, CDR2 YYREEE (reference sequence). The germline V and J ends were trimmed by 0 bases and 0 bases, with 15 bases remaining between them. This CDR3 contains 18 residues. In nucleotides, the CDR3 is TGTGCCAGCAGCTTGGGAGCCGGCCTGACGGCGAACACCGGGGAGCTGTTTTTT. Its protein product is CASSLGAGLTANTGELFF.

The chain is built from TRBV5-1 and TRBJ2-7; D is undetermined. The DNA end is a closer match to TRBJ2-5, so the J assignment may be wrong. The CDR3 is 14 amino acids. Germline-derived CDR1 and CDR2 are SGHRS and YFSETQ. The CDR3 loop reads CASSFLKDQETQYF. The CDR3 DNA reads TGCGCCAGCAGCTTCCTTAAAGACCAAGAGACCCAGTACTTC.

This clonotype was counted many times. The rearrangement links TRBV12-3 or TRBV12-4 to TRBJ2-7, with unresolved D. Deletions cut 5 bases from V and 0 bases from J, with 11 bases between. The CDR3 has 14 residues. DNA for the CDR3: TGTGCCAGCAGTCTGAACCCCAGCTCCTACGAGCAGTACTTC. This translates into CASSLNPSSYEQYF.

This chain connects TRBV24-1 to TRBJ2-1; 10 bases are shared with TRBD1. CDR3 length: 15 amino acids. Germline V gives CDR1 KGHDR, CDR2 SFDVKD. V was pared by 4 bases and J by 7 bases, with 6 bases of the junction left unmatched. Written as DNA, the CDR3 is TGTGCCACCAGTGACCATAGGACAGGGGGGAATGAGCAGTTCTTC. Its protein product is CATSDHRTGGNEQFF.

The chain has TRBV2 and TRBJ1-3; no reliable D call. CDR1 and CDR2 (germline): SNHLY, FYNNEI. This CDR3 is 14 amino acids long. Trimming took off 7 bases at V and 0 bases at J, with 10 bases between the two ends. The CDR3 DNA reads as TGTGCCAGCAATTTGGAAGTCTCTGGAAACACCATATATTTT. Its protein product is CASNLEVSGNTIYF. The full variable domain, its missing parts supplied by reference TRBV2 and TRBJ1-3, is EPEVTQTPSHQVTQMGQEVILRCVPISNHLYFYWYRQILGQKVEFLVSFYNNEISEKSEIFDDQFSVERPDGSNFTLKIRSTKLEDSAMYFCASNLEVSGNTIYFGEGSWLTVV.